A selection of T cell receptor beta chains follows, all from one sample in a study of T-cell memory formation after mild COVID-19. TCRdb recomputed calls from the 5' RACE reads with MiXCR, one row per CDR3 protein. The table includes tens of thousands of distinct CDR3 sequences, 6% to 8% detected once. Sequenced input: PBMCs or a T cell subset sorted from them (not recorded which). These receptor sequences come from a man younger than 35 who had mild COVID-19 (a few samples of this study predate the infection). Cell type and time point are not known. The CDR3 runs from the conserved cysteine through the conserved F or W. D genes are given only for firm matches. Rows may omit the clone size; those that give it use once, few, many or a size class.

v_gene	abundance	d_gene	j_gene	CDR3aa	CDR3nt
TRBV12-3/TRBV12-4	many	-	TRBJ2-5	CASSLLSRQETQYF	TGTGCCAGCAGTTTACTTTCCAGACAAGAGACCCAGTACTTC
TRBV20-1	few	TRBD1	TRBJ2-3	CSAKRTGGGLTDTQYF	TGCAGTGCTAAACGAACAGGGGGCGGGCTCACAGATACGCAGTATTTT
TRBV3-1	-	-	TRBJ2-2	CASSQQGNTGELFF	TGTGCCAGCAGCCAACAGGGAAACACCGGGGAGCTGTTTTTT
TRBV7-8	-	TRBD1	TRBJ1-4	CASSPLKDRGRGPNEKLFF	TGTGCCAGCAGCCCCCTGAAGGACAGGGGGCGAGGACCAAATGAAAAACTGTTTTTT
TRBV5-1	-	-	TRBJ1-1	CASSLDNIGGTEAFF	TGCGCCAGCAGCTTGGACAACATTGGGGGCACTGAAGCTTTCTTT
TRBV5-1	few	-	TRBJ1-2	CASSTGYGYTF	TGCGCCAGCAGTACAGGGTATGGCTACACCTTC
TRBV20-1	-	-	TRBJ2-2	CSAREGVPGELFF	TGCAGTGCTAGGGAAGGAGTCCCCGGGGAGCTGTTTTTT
TRBV7-9	few	-	TRBJ2-5	CASSPSGGTETQYF	TGTGCCAGCAGCCCCTCAGGCGGTACGGAGACCCAGTACTTC
TRBV4-1	-	TRBD1	TRBJ1-4	CASSHPPAGQEGEKLFF	TGCGCCAGCAGCCATCCCCCAGCGGGACAGGAGGGGGAAAAACTGTTTTTT
TRBV4-3	few	-	TRBJ2-1	CASSEGPYPYNEQFF	TGCGCCAGCAGCGAAGGGCCCTATCCCTACAATGAGCAGTTCTTC
TRBV12-3/TRBV12-4	once	-	TRBJ1-2	CASSRDGRGGYTF	TGTGCCAGCAGCCGGGACGGCCGGGGTGGCTACACCTTC
TRBV7-2	few	-	TRBJ2-7	CASSTYRGPYEQYF	TGTGCCAGCAGCACATATAGAGGGCCCTACGAGCAGTACTTC
TRBV7-2	-	TRBD2	TRBJ2-3	CASTSGLAGTDTQYF	TGTGCCAGCACCTCCGGACTAGCGGGAACAGATACGCAGTATTTT
TRBV6-4	-	TRBD1	TRBJ2-3	CASSRRQGSTDTQYF	TGTGCCAGCAGCCGCAGACAGGGGAGCACAGATACGCAGTATTTT
TRBV24-1	many	TRBD2	TRBJ2-1	CATEPPGGNEQFF	TGTGCCACAGAACCCCCGGGGGGCAATGAGCAGTTCTTC
TRBV9	few	-	TRBJ2-5	CASSSNQGGRQETQYF	TGTGCCAGCAGCTCAAACCAGGGGGGCAGACAAGAGACCCAGTACTTC
TRBV5-1	-	-	TRBJ1-1	CASSLSAWGNTEAFF	TGCGCCAGCAGCTTGAGTGCCTGGGGGAACACTGAAGCTTTCTTT
TRBV7-9	-	TRBD1	TRBJ2-2	CASSLHDRAGELFF	TGTGCCAGCAGCTTACACGACAGGGCCGGGGAGCTGTTTTTT
TRBV20-1	few	-	TRBJ1-4	CSVRAGRERTNEKLFF	TGCAGTGTGAGGGCGGGCAGGGAAAGAACTAATGAAAAACTGTTTTTT
TRBV20-1	few	-	TRBJ1-1	CSARDRVGNTEAFF	TGCAGTGCTAGAGATCGGGTTGGGAACACTGAAGCTTTCTTT
TRBV11-2	many	-	TRBJ2-1	CASTVSGNEQFF	TGTGCCAGTACGGTGAGCGGCAATGAGCAGTTCTTC
TRBV5-1	many	-	TRBJ2-5	CASSSGKETQYF	TGCGCCAGCAGCTCCGGGAAAGAGACCCAGTACTTC
TRBV27	few	TRBD1	TRBJ2-4	CASSTGTGQDLAKNIQYF	TGTGCCAGCAGTACCGGGACAGGTCAGGACCTAGCCAAAAACATTCAGTACTTC
TRBV10-1	-	TRBD1	TRBJ2-1	CASSGGQGNYNEQFF	TGCGCCAGCAGTGGAGGACAGGGAAACTACAATGAGCAGTTCTTC
TRBV5-6	few	-	TRBJ1-5	CASSTFDGVGHQPQHF	TGTGCCAGCAGCACGTTCGATGGAGTGGGTCATCAGCCCCAGCATTTT
TRBV4-2	-	-	TRBJ2-5	CASSSSGTDQETQYF	TGTGCCAGCAGCTCATCCGGGACGGACCAAGAGACCCAGTACTTC
TRBV7-9	few	-	TRBJ2-3	CASSSGLHTDTQYF	TGTGCCAGCAGCTCGGGACTGCACACAGATACGCAGTATTTT
TRBV5-5	few	-	TRBJ2-3	CASSLDSSTDTQYF	TGTGCCAGCAGCTTGGACAGCAGCACAGATACGCAGTATTTT
TRBV4-1	many	TRBD2	TRBJ2-5	CASSKRLAGNFQETQYF	TGCGCCAGCAGCAAAAGACTAGCGGGGAATTTTCAAGAGACCCAGTACTTC
TRBV3-1	-	-	TRBJ1-5	CASSPGPSTQPQHF	TGTGCCAGCAGTCCAGGACCTTCGACGCAGCCCCAGCATTTT
TRBV4-2	few	TRBD2	TRBJ2-2	CASSQEWSGGPGELFF	TGTGCCAGCAGCCAAGAATGGAGCGGGGGCCCCGGGGAGCTGTTTTTT
TRBV7-2	-	-	TRBJ1-2	CASSPGTDTYGYTF	TGTGCCAGCAGCCCGGGGACCGATACCTATGGCTACACCTTC
TRBV7-2	-	TRBD1	TRBJ1-6	CASSPETGRHSPLHF	TGTGCCAGCAGCCCGGAGACAGGGAGGCATTCACCCCTCCACTTT
TRBV4-3	many	-	TRBJ2-7	CASSQSTGPYEQYF	TGCGCCAGCAGCCAATCGACAGGACCCTACGAGCAGTACTTC
TRBV24-1	medium-sized	TRBD2	TRBJ2-3	CATSDPLALVGADTQYF	TGTGCCACCAGTGATCCACTAGCGCTCGTTGGAGCAGATACGCAGTATTTT
TRBV6-2/TRBV6-3	many	TRBD2	TRBJ2-1	CASRPLSGGAPEQFF	TGTGCCAGCAGACCCCTGAGCGGGGGGGCTCCTGAGCAGTTCTTC
TRBV6-2/TRBV6-3	few	-	TRBJ1-1	CASSEQGFTEAFF	TGTGCCAGCAGTGAACAGGGTTTCACTGAAGCTTTCTTT
TRBV25-1	-	TRBD1	TRBJ2-3	CAISATTGTDTQYF	TGTGCCATCTCAGCCACGACAGGGACAGATACGCAGTATTTT
TRBV7-2	few	TRBD1	TRBJ2-7	CASSARDRFREQYF	TGTGCCAGCAGCGCCCGGGACAGGTTTCGCGAGCAGTACTTC
TRBV20-1	-	TRBD2	TRBJ2-3	CSALGGGTDTQYF	TGCAGTGCCCTTGGGGGGGGCACAGATACGCAGTATTTT
TRBV7-2	few	-	TRBJ1-1	CASRMTEVNTEAFF	TGTGCCAGCAGGATGACAGAGGTAAACACTGAAGCTTTCTTT
TRBV5-1	few	-	TRBJ2-2	CASSLTTVTNTGELFF	TGCGCCAGCAGCTTAACGACAGTAACCAACACCGGGGAGCTGTTTTTT
TRBV20-1	-	TRBD1	TRBJ1-1	CSARARGHTEAFF	TGCAGTGCTAGAGCCAGGGGGCACACTGAAGCTTTCTTT
TRBV7-9	many	TRBD1	TRBJ2-3	CASSIRQGVDTQYF	TGTGCCAGCAGCATTAGACAGGGGGTGGATACGCAGTATTTT
TRBV29-1	many	-	TRBJ2-1	CSVAQGFYNEQFF	TGCAGCGTTGCTCAGGGATTCTACAATGAGCAGTTCTTC